The rows below give T cell receptor beta chains drawn from one sample of a study of blood T cell repertoires in COVID-19. Repertoires were generated with immunoSEQ multiplex PCR, while TCRdb's copy carries only in-frame clones and drops some. This sample has just over 95,000 clones; just under 90% occur once, and the top ten carry approximately 15%. The sequenced sample consisted of peripheral blood. The receptors originated from a human donor in a cohort sampled during active COVID-19. CDR3s include the opening cysteine and the closing phenylalanine or tryptophan. The order of the fields is J gene, D gene, V gene, clone size, CDR3 DNA, CDR3 protein. The D gene is left open where the match is weak. Rows may omit the clone size; those that give it use once, few, many or a size class.

TRBJ1-1,.,TRBV18,.,TGTGCCAGCGCGATACAGGAGGGGACTGAAGCTTTCTTT,CASAIQEGTEAFF
TRBJ1-3,.,TRBV1,.,TGCACCAGCACCCTTAGGGGGGGATTTGGAAACACCATATATTTT,CTSTLRGGFGNTIYF
TRBJ1-2,TRBD1,TRBV28,.,TGTGCCAGCAGTTCTCAGGGGGACTCTTCCGGCTACACCTTC,CASSSQGDSSGYTF
TRBJ2-5,TRBD2,TRBV29-1,.,TGCAGCGTATCCGGGACTAGAAAAGAGACCCAGTACTTC,CSVSGTRKETQYF
TRBJ1-5,.,TRBV29-1,.,TGCAGCGTCGGAGGACAGTATAGCAATCAGCCCCAGCATTTT,CSVGGQYSNQPQHF
TRBJ2-6,TRBD1,TRBV5-1,.,TGCGCCAGCAGCTCGGGGACAGGGGGCCCATTAAACGTCCTGACTTTC,CASSSGTGGPLNVLTF
TRBJ2-7,TRBD1,TRBV4-1,.,TGCGCCAGCAGCCAGGGGACAGGGAGCTCCTACGAGCAGTACTTC,CASSQGTGSSYEQYF
TRBJ2-7,.,TRBV9,once,TGTGCCAGCGCTAAAACAGGGCTAGCCTACGAGCAGTACTTC,CASAKTGLAYEQYF
TRBJ2-3,TRBD2,TRBV4-2,.,TGTGCCAGCAGCCAGGAGACTAGCGTTAGCACAGATACGCAGTATTTT,CASSQETSVSTDTQYF
TRBJ1-1,.,TRBV9,.,TGTGCCAGCAGCGTACTCTCGCCCTCCGCGAGCACTGAAGCTTTCTTT,CASSVLSPSASTEAFF
TRBJ2-3,.,TRBV5-5,.,TGTGCCAGCAGCCCTGACAGGGGAGGACTAGCGACAGATACGCAGTATTTT,CASSPDRGGLATDTQYF